These 8 T cell receptor beta chains were all obtained from the same sample, sequenced in a study of T cells expressing NK-cell markers. TCRdb derives one entry per CDR3 protein from the 5' RACE reads, leaving out DNA. Listed are about 460,000 distinct CDR3 sequences; roughly 1.4% falls within the top ten. The material sequenced was blood T cells: a sorted CD56 or NKG2C T cell subset, CD4+ or CD8+ T cells, or bulk PBMC T cells (not recorded which). The receptor set was obtained from a woman aged 45-65 years in good health.

The chain couples TRBV9 to TRBJ2-2; TCRdb's D call, TRBD2, is unchecked because there is no DNA. CDR1 SGDLS and CDR2 YYNGEE come from the germline V gene. This CDR3 spans 16 amino acids. CDR3 in amino acids: CASSVGSGGNAGELFF.

This chain connects TRBV28 to TRBJ2-1; TCRdb calls TRBD2, which cannot be checked without DNA. Germline CDR1 reads MDHEN; CDR2 reads SYDVKM. The CDR3 covers 15 residues. The chain's CDR3 is CASSSLAGGTYEQFF.

This chain links TRBV30 with TRBJ2-4; TCRdb's D call, TRBD2, is unchecked because there is no DNA. The germline V gene has CDR1 GTSNPN and CDR2 SVGIG (reference sequence). The CDR3 runs to 13 residues. This CDR3 reads CAWSEGNKNIQYF.

CDR3 sequence: CASSLTGQGRTGELFF. This rearrangement joins TRBV7-3 to TRBJ2-2; without DNA, the TCRdb call of TRBD1 cannot be checked. Germline V gene sequence: CDR1 SGHTA, CDR2 FQGTGA. This CDR3 has 16 residues. Drawing the rest from reference TRBV7-3 and TRBJ2-2, the complete variable domain is GAGVSQTPSNKVTEKGKYVELRCDPISGHTALYWYRQSLGQGPEFLIYFQGTGAADDSGLPNDRFFAVRPEGSVSTLKIQRTERGDSAVYLCASSLTGQGRTGELFFGEGSRLTVL.

The J gene is TRBJ2-3, the V gene TRBV29-1. CDR3 length: 12 amino acids. Germline values: CDR1 SQVTM, CDR2 ANQGSEA. CDR3: CSAEWGTDTQYF.

This chain joins TRBV20-1 and TRBJ2-1; the D call from TCRdb, TRBD2, cannot be confirmed without DNA. This CDR3 is built from 15 residues. CDR1 is DFQATT, CDR2 SNEGSKA, per germline (reference sequence). The CDR3 is CSAAARLGYYNEQFF.

The chain recombines TRBV20-1 with TRBJ2-2. This CDR3 has 17 amino acids. Germline CDR1 is DFQATT and CDR2 is SNEGSKA (reference sequence). This CDR3 reads CSARDFRKPTNTGELFF.

This sequence joins TRBV6-2 or TRBV6-3 and TRBJ2-7; the TCRdb D gene call, TRBD2, has no DNA to confirm it. The CDR3 length is 14 residues. Germline V gives CDR1 MNHEY, CDR2 SVGEGT. This CDR3 reads CASFTGTRVYEQYF.